Following are 23 T cell receptor beta chains from one sample sequenced in a study of early T cells in non-severe SARS-CoV-2 infection. MiXCR, run by TCRdb on the 5' RACE reads, gives a single entry per CDR3 protein. The data hold around 100,000 distinct CDR3 sequences, with about an eighth observed a single time. The sequencing input was whole blood. These receptor sequences come from an adult who was a healthcare worker with PCR-confirmed SARS-CoV-2 infection or an uninfected control (not recorded which).

This clonotype showed up many times. The chain links TRBV4-3 to TRBJ1-1; D uncertain. In germline, CDR1 is LGHNA, CDR2 YSLEER. The CDR3 spans 14 residues. V gave up 4 bases and J gave up 4 bases, with 13 bases separating them. This CDR3 reads CASSRSHSFTEAFF. The DNA of the CDR3 is TGCGCCAGCAGCCGATCCCATAGTTTCACTGAAGCTTTCTTT.

V gene TRBV28 combines with J gene TRBJ1-1; TRBD1 aligns across 7 bases. The CDR3 sequence is 15 residues long. With 3 bases clipped from V and 2 bases from J, the junction kept 6 bases outside the gene matches. Germline loops: CDR1 MDHEN, CDR2 SYDVKM. CDR3 bases: TGTGCCAGCAGTTTCCCTACAGGGGTTAACACTGAAGCTTTCTTT. Amino acid sequence: CASSFPTGVNTEAFF.

This clonotype showed up many times. The V and J genes are TRBV7-9 and TRBJ2-1; D call uncertain. V lost 3 bases to trimming and J lost 0 bases, with 9 bases between them. CDR1 is SEHNR and CDR2 is FQNEAQ in the germline V gene (reference sequence). The CDR3 runs to 15 residues. The CDR3 DNA reads as TGTGCCAGCAGCTTTCGCCGCGGCTCCTACAATGAGCAGTTCTTC. Its protein product is CASSFRRGSYNEQFF. The full variable domain, in which reference TRBV7-9 and TRBJ2-1 provide the parts outside the CDR3, is DTGVSQNPRHKITKRGQNVTFRCDPISEHNRLYWYRQTLGQGPEFLTYFQNEAQLEKSRLLSDRFSAERPKGSFSTLEIQRTEQGDSAMYLCASSFRRGSYNEQFFGPGTRLTVL.

This clonotype has more than one count but fewer than ten. V usage is TRBV29-1 and J usage is TRBJ2-1; perhaps TRBD2 as D (7 bases). The CDR3 is made up of 14 amino acids. V was shortened by 5 bases and J by 8 bases, with 19 bases between the two germline ends. Germline lookup yields CDR1 SQVTM and CDR2 ANQGSEA. CDR3 in DNA: TGCAGCGTTACAGGGAGGGATTGGTTGGATGAGCAGTTCTTC. It codes for CSVTGRDWLDEQFF.

The chain couples TRBV28 to TRBJ2-3; D is possibly TRBD1 (6 bases). The V gene lost 7 bases and the J gene lost 1 base, with 9 bases spanning the gap. The CDR3 is 13 amino acids. Germline-derived CDR1 and CDR2 are MDHEN and SYDVKM. Written as DNA, the CDR3 is TGTGCCAGCATTCCAGGGGGCACAGATACGCAGTATTTT. Amino acid sequence: CASIPGGTDTQYF.

V usage is TRBV2 and J usage is TRBJ1-4; D is perhaps TRBD1 (5 bases). CDR1 is SNHLY and CDR2 is FYNNEI in the germline V gene. Trimming stripped 7 bases from V and 8 bases from J, with 20 bases between. The CDR3 is made up of 15 amino acids. As DNA, the CDR3 is TGTGCCAGCAATCGGGATTGGGGGGTAGGAGAAAAACTGTTTTTT. This codes for CASNRDWGVGEKLFF.

This clonotype showed up just a few times. The rearrangement joins TRBV4-1 to TRBJ2-7; 11 bases fit TRBD2. The J segment lost 0 bases and the V segment lost 5 bases, leaving 3 bases of the junction unmatched. This CDR3 spans 15 amino acids. CDR1 is MGHRA and CDR2 is YSYEKL in the germline V gene. In DNA form, the CDR3 reads TGCGCCAGCAGCTACGGGACTAGCGGCTCCTACGAGCAGTACTTC. Its protein is CASSYGTSGSYEQYF.

This clonotype was seen at least ten times. This rearrangement joins TRBV7-9 to TRBJ2-3, with D perhaps TRBD2 (6 bases). Germline lookup yields CDR1 SEHNR and CDR2 FQNEAQ (reference sequence). Trimming pared 5 bases from V and 2 bases from J, leaving 17 bases between. There are 16 residues in the CDR3. The CDR3 nucleotides are TGTGCCAGCAGCCGAGAGGCCGGACTAACCACAGATACGCAGTATTTT. Its translation is CASSREAGLTTDTQYF.

The CDR3 protein is CASSAGTSETDTQYF. CDR3 sequence (DNA): TGTGCCAGCAGTGCAGGGACTAGCGAAACAGATACGCAGTATTTT. This chain uses TRBV6-6 with TRBJ2-3; 10 positions match TRBD2. The CDR3 totals 15 residues. V was clipped by 5 bases and J by 3 bases; unmatched bases: 5. Germline CDR1 MNHNY, CDR2 SVGAGI (reference sequence).

CDR3 amino acids: CASSQRTTPYEQYF. The CDR3 DNA sequence: TGTGCCAGCAGCCAGAGGACTACTCCCTACGAGCAGTACTTC. The V gene is TRBV14, the J gene TRBJ2-7; D possibly corresponds to TRBD2 (6 bases). CDR1 and CDR2 (germline): SGHDN, FVKESK. CDR3 length equals 14 residues. V gave up 3 bases and J gave up 2 bases, with 11 bases separating them.

This clonotype was counted at least ten times. The V gene is TRBV19, the J gene TRBJ2-7; TRBD1 is a possible D gene (5 bases). This CDR3 comprises 15 residues. V was pared by 2 bases and J by 2 bases, with 13 bases between. Germline lookup yields CDR1 LNHDA and CDR2 SQIVND (reference sequence). The CDR3 DNA sequence: TGTGCCAGTAGTATATCTGGACACCTTACCTACGAGCAGTACTTC. This sequence encodes CASSISGHLTYEQYF. The full variable domain, completed using reference TRBV19 and TRBJ2-7, is DGGITQSPKYLFRKEGQNVTLSCEQNLNHDAMYWYRQDPGQGLRLIYYSQIVNDFQKGDIAEGYSVSREKKESFPLTVTSAQKNPTAFYLCASSISGHLTYEQYFGPGTRLTVT.

The chain recombines TRBV5-6 with TRBJ2-1; the match to TRBD2 covers 7 bases. Looked up from germline, CDR1 is SGHDT and CDR2 is YYEEEE. This CDR3 has 15 residues. Trimming cost V 4 bases and J 0 bases; bases outside gene matches: 4. CDR3 amino acids: CASSGGLRSYNEQFF. As DNA, the CDR3 is TGTGCCAGCAGCGGGGGACTACGCTCCTACAATGAGCAGTTCTTC. The whole variable domain, remainder taken from reference TRBV5-6 and TRBJ2-1, is DAGVTQSPTHLIKTRGQQVTLRCSPKSGHDTVSWYQQALGQGPQFIFQYYEEEERQRGNFPDRFSGHQFPNYSSELNVNALLLGDSALYLCASSGGLRSYNEQFFGPGTRLTVL.

The chain carries TRBV6-5 and TRBJ1-3; possibly TRBD1 for D (5 bases). Germline V gene data show CDR1 as MNHEY and CDR2 as SVGAGI. Trimming stripped 4 bases from V and 0 bases from J, with 13 bases between. This CDR3 spans 16 amino acids. The CDR3, as DNA: TGTGCCAGCAGTTTTGGGACCGTTACCTCTGGAAACACCATATATTTT. It codes for CASSFGTVTSGNTIYF.

The rearrangement links TRBV19 to TRBJ2-5; TRBD2 matches at 12 bases. CDR1 and CDR2 (germline): LNHDA, SQIVND (reference sequence). The CDR3 is made up of 15 amino acids. Trimming removed 6 bases from V and 4 bases from J; junction bases left unmatched: 6. The CDR3 bases are TGTGCCAGTAGAACCTGGACTAGCGGGATAGAGACCCAGTACTTC. Its translation is CASRTWTSGIETQYF.

This chain links TRBV10-3 with TRBJ2-7; 9 bases are a match to TRBD1. Germline CDR1 reads ENHRY; CDR2 reads SYGVKD. The CDR3 has 14 residues. Trimming removed 6 bases from V and 3 bases from J; junction bases left unmatched: 6. The CDR3 here is CAISDRDRVYEQYF. As DNA, the CDR3 is TGTGCCATCAGCGACCGGGACAGGGTCTACGAGCAGTACTTC.

Many counts were recorded for this clonotype. V usage is TRBV7-2 and J usage is TRBJ2-1; D is possibly TRBD1 (5 bases). Between the trimmed V and J ends, which lost 1 base and 6 bases, there was a span of 10 bases. This CDR3 is 14 amino acids long. Germline V gives CDR1 SGHTA, CDR2 FQGNSA. The CDR3 region is CASSLGGMANEQFF. CDR3 coding DNA: TGTGCCAGCAGCTTAGGGGGCATGGCCAATGAGCAGTTCTTC. The variable domain in full, with the rest retrieved from reference TRBV7-2 and TRBJ2-1, is GAGVSQSPSNKVTEKGKDVELRCDPISGHTALYWYRQSLGQGLEFLIYFQGNSAPDKSGLPSDRFSAERTGGSVSTLTIQRTQQEDSAVYLCASSLGGMANEQFFGPGTRLTVL.

The chain recombines TRBV7-8 with TRBJ2-5; D remains unclear. The CDR3 runs to 16 residues. CDR1 and CDR2 (germline): SGHVS, FQNEAQ. Trimming pared 4 bases from V and 2 bases from J, leaving 17 bases between. CDR3: CASSSLTTLGQETQYF. CDR3 nucleotides: TGTGCCAGCAGCTCCCTTACCACTCTGGGACAAGAGACCCAGTACTTC.

This clonotype appeared a few times. The chain employs TRBV21-1 and TRBJ1-3. TRBV21-1 is a recognized pseudogene. CDR3 size: 13 residues. The CDR3 coding sequence is TGTGCCAGCTCCAGGCGATCTGGAAACACCATATATTTT. Translation: CASSRRSGNTIYF.

The chain combines TRBV28 with TRBJ2-1, with a tentative D call TRBD2 (6 bases). Trimming cost V 6 bases and J 10 bases, with 19 bases left between them. CDR3 length: 14 residues. Germline V gives CDR1 MDHEN, CDR2 SYDVKM. In DNA form, the CDR3 reads TGTGCCAGCAGGCCACGGGACTCCACCAACGAGCAGTTCTTC. This encodes CASRPRDSTNEQFF.

The genes are TRBV20-1 and TRBJ2-7; D might be TRBD2 (6 bases). V was trimmed by 3 bases and J by 1 base, leaving 13 bases between them. The CDR3 is made up of 14 amino acids. Germline CDR1 is DFQATT and CDR2 is SNEGSKA (reference sequence). This CDR3 is CSASSAGPSYEQYF. The CDR3 nucleotides read TGCAGTGCTAGTAGCGCGGGGCCTTCCTACGAGCAGTACTTC.

The J gene is TRBJ2-3, the V gene TRBV18; possible D gene TRBD2, 6 bases. The CDR3 covers 13 residues. V was shortened by 6 bases and J by 0 bases, with 7 bases between the two germline ends. The germline gives CDR1 KGHSH, CDR2 LQKENI. CDR3 amino acids: CASSRESTDTQYF. The CDR3 DNA follows: TGTGCCAGCTCCCGGGAGAGCACAGATACGCAGTATTTT.

This clonotype has ten or more counts. The chain joins TRBV4-1 to TRBJ2-4; tentative D call: TRBD1 (5 bases). Trimming shortened V by 1 base and J by 0 bases, and 10 bases separated the two germline ends. CDR3 length: 16 amino acids. CDR1 is MGHRA and CDR2 is YSYEKL in the germline V gene. In DNA, the CDR3 is TGCGCCAGCAGCCAAGCAGGGTCGGTAGCCAAAAACATTCAGTACTTC. This sequence encodes CASSQAGSVAKNIQYF.

The chain uses TRBV7-3 and TRBJ2-2, with TRBD1 as a possible D gene (6 bases). The CDR3 runs 16 residues. Germline lookup yields CDR1 SGHTA and CDR2 FQGTGA. With 4 bases removed from V and 3 bases from J, the gap between germline ends came to 15 bases. The CDR3 is CASSYYTGSDTGELFF. The CDR3 DNA is TGTGCCAGCAGCTACTACACAGGGTCCGACACCGGGGAGCTGTTTTTT.